Presented here are 16 T cell receptor beta chains from one specimen sequenced in a study of T cells after yellow fever vaccination. TCRdb reanalysed the 5' RACE reads using MiXCR and keeps one entry per CDR3 protein. The table lists tens of thousands of distinct CDR3 sequences, approximately 7.5% of them singletons. The specimen was CD8+ T cells sorted from PBMCs, collected on the day of the yellow fever booster vaccination. The receptors here all came from a man aged 25-40 years who received the YFV17D yellow fever vaccine.

A few counts support this clonotype. V gene TRBV7-2 combines with J gene TRBJ2-3, with 13 bases aligning to TRBD2. J gave up 3 bases and V 1 base, and 4 bases lay outside the gene matches. Germline values: CDR1 SGHTA, CDR2 FQGNSA. The CDR3 has 17 amino acids. The CDR3 sequence: CASSLGLAGGGTDTQYF. For the CDR3, the DNA is TGTGCCAGCAGCTTAGGACTAGCGGGAGGAGGGACAGATACGCAGTATTTT.

The sample holds many counts of this clonotype. The genes are TRBV10-3 and TRBJ2-5; the match to TRBD1 covers 8 bases. CDR3 length: 14 residues. Trimming at V came to 3 bases and at J to 5 bases, leaving 5 bases not matched to a gene. Germline lookup yields CDR1 ENHRY and CDR2 SYGVKD. The CDR3 DNA reads TGTGCCATCAGTGACCCGGACAGGGAGGAGACCCAGTACTTC. Protein product: CAISDPDREETQYF.

In this sample, this clonotype turned up a few times. The CDR3 reads CASSPGTGDGETQYF. The CDR3 coding sequence is TGTGCCAGCAGCCCCGGGACAGGGGACGGGGAGACCCAGTACTTC. The J gene is TRBJ2-5, the V gene TRBV4-2, with 10 bases lining up with TRBD1. The germline V gene encodes CDR1 LGHNA and CDR2 YNFKEQ. V shed 4 bases and J 5 bases; nucleotides not matched to a gene: 7. The CDR3 has 15 residues.

Only a few counts were recorded for this clonotype. The chain couples TRBV24-1 to TRBJ2-2; D gene ambiguous. The CDR3 contains 13 residues. Trimming pared 0 bases from V and 3 bases from J, leaving 1 base between. Per the germline V gene, CDR1 is KGHDR and CDR2 is SFDVKD. The CDR3 is CATSDLDTGELFF. The DNA of the CDR3 is TGTGCCACCAGTGATTTGGACACCGGGGAGCTGTTTTTT.

The chain carries TRBV19 and TRBJ2-7, with TRBD2 matching over 7 bases. This CDR3 has 13 amino acids. The junction had 2 bases not matched to a gene; V was cut back by 5 bases and J by 1 base. Germline V gene sequence: CDR1 LNHDA, CDR2 SQIVND (reference sequence). The chain's CDR3 is CASSLADSYEQYF. The DNA of the CDR3 is TGTGCCAGTAGTCTAGCGGATTCCTACGAGCAGTACTTC.

This clonotype was seen more than once but under ten times. The V and J genes are TRBV7-9 and TRBJ2-7; D not resolved. Looked up from germline, CDR1 is SEHNR and CDR2 is FQNEAQ (reference sequence). This CDR3 has 15 residues. Trimming removed 5 bases from V and 4 bases from J, with 18 bases in between. In DNA form, the CDR3 reads TGTGCCAGCAGCGGAACAGCCACCCCCTTATACGAGCAGTACTTC. Protein: CASSGTATPLYEQYF.

The genes are TRBV13 and TRBJ2-3, with 8 positions matching TRBD2. Germline V gene sequence: CDR1 PRHDT, CDR2 FYEKMQ (reference sequence). The CDR3 covers 13 residues. V trimming: 5 bases; J trimming: 6 bases; junction bases outside the gene matches: 4. The CDR3 here is CASSPAGGDTQYF. DNA of the CDR3: TGTGCCAGCAGCCCTGCGGGAGGCGATACGCAGTATTTT.

The chain joins TRBV20-1 to TRBJ1-2; D is uncertain. CDR3 size: 12 residues. Trimming removed 5 bases from V and 8 bases from J, with 15 bases in between. Per the germline V gene, CDR1 is DFQATT and CDR2 is SNEGSKA (reference sequence). The CDR3, as DNA: TGCAGTGCTCCCCCCCCTACGGGGGGCTACACCTTC. Its protein product is CSAPPPTGGYTF.

This clonotype has at least ten counts. The chain links TRBV12-3 or TRBV12-4 to TRBJ2-7; D possibly corresponds to TRBD2 (5 bases). Trimming removed 2 bases from V and 4 bases from J, with 6 bases in between. The CDR3 covers 12 residues. DNA of the CDR3: TGTGCCAGCAGTTTATCGGGGTACGAGCAGTACTTC. It encodes CASSLSGYEQYF.

This clonotype was picked up a small number of times. The gene calls are TRBV10-3 and TRBJ1-2; the match to TRBD1 covers 7 bases. Germline-derived CDR1 and CDR2 are ENHRY and SYGVKD. This CDR3 is 14 amino acids long. The V and J ends lost 8 bases and 4 bases, in that order; junction bases with no gene match: 10. Written as DNA, the CDR3 is TGTGCCATCCGAGGGGAAGGGGGCGTCTATGGCTACACCTTC. Its protein is CAIRGEGGVYGYTF.

The chain employs TRBV6-2 or TRBV6-3 and TRBJ2-5, with D perhaps TRBD2 (5 bases). Looked up from germline, CDR1 is MNHEY and CDR2 is SVGEGT. Deletions cut 6 bases from V and 4 bases from J, with 24 bases between. This CDR3 contains 17 residues. In nucleotides, the CDR3 is TGTGCCAGCAGCTACGATCCGCTAGCCTATGGCGGAGAGACCCAGTACTTC. It encodes CASSYDPLAYGGETQYF.

This chain links TRBV5-1 with TRBJ1-2; the D gene is possibly TRBD1 (6 bases). The V and J ends lost 2 bases and 3 bases respectively, with 14 bases between them. CDR1 is SGHRS and CDR2 is YFSETQ in the germline V gene. The CDR3 is made up of 15 amino acids. In DNA, the CDR3 is TGCGCCAGCAGCTTATCGGGGGCGGTCGACTATGGCTACACCTTC. It yields the protein CASSLSGAVDYGYTF.

This clonotype appeared many times. The chain employs TRBV29-1 and TRBJ2-7; D is unresolved. Germline V lookup: CDR1 SQVTM, CDR2 ANQGSEA. V lost 0 bases and J lost 1, with 10 bases in between. This CDR3 is built from 14 residues. This CDR3 reads CSVEEGLGSYEQYF. The CDR3 nucleotides are TGCAGCGTTGAAGAGGGTTTGGGATCCTACGAGCAGTACTTC.

This clonotype was picked up a small number of times. The chain recombines TRBV20-1 with TRBJ2-7, with D unresolved. V lost 2 bases and J lost 3, with 5 bases in between. The germline V gene encodes CDR1 DFQATT and CDR2 SNEGSKA (reference sequence). CDR3 length equals 11 residues. The CDR3 loop reads CSARSSYEQYF. The DNA for the CDR3 is TGCAGTGCTAGAAGCAGCTACGAGCAGTACTTC.

The V gene is TRBV5-8, the J gene TRBJ1-5; D is undetermined. CDR3 length equals 10 residues. Deletions cut 4 bases from V and 7 bases from J, with 3 bases between. Looked up from germline, CDR1 is SGHTS and CDR2 is YDEGEE. CDR3 sequence: CASSHQPQHF. CDR3 DNA sequence: TGTGCCAGCAGCCACCAGCCCCAGCATTTT.

This clonotype was recorded at least ten times. This chain links TRBV5-1 with TRBJ2-3; 9 positions match TRBD1. The CDR3 runs to 15 residues. V gave up 4 bases and J gave up 2 bases; unmatched junction bases: 5. Germline V gives CDR1 SGHRS, CDR2 YFSETQ. The DNA of the CDR3 is TGCGCCAGCAGCCCGAACAGGGGGCTCACAGATACGCAGTATTTT. Its protein product is CASSPNRGLTDTQYF.